The 16 T cell receptor beta chains listed next were all sequenced from one sample in a study of blood T cell repertoires in COVID-19. Assay: immunoSEQ multiplex PCR; the TCRdb copy retains only in-frame clones and omits some. Found here are tens of thousands of clones, approximately 85% of them singletons; the top ten hold around an eighth. Sample: peripheral blood. These receptor sequences come from a human donor in a cohort sampled during active COVID-19.

The gene calls are TRBV5-4 and TRBJ1-1; D unresolved. V gave up 3 bases and J gave up 1 base, with 13 bases separating them. The germline gives CDR1 SGHNT, CDR2 YYREEE (reference sequence). This CDR3 contains 15 residues. The DNA of the CDR3 is TGTGCCAGCAGCTCGTATTGGCTCACGAACACTGAAGCTTTCTTT. Protein: CASSSYWLTNTEAFF.

About this clone itself: A read error may account for a junction end that differs from germline. CDR3 sequence: CASGLEGQGAEAFF. CDR3 sequence (DNA): TGTGCCAGCGGCTTAGAAGGACAGGGGGCCGAAGCTTTCTTT. V and J are TRBV7-9 and TRBJ1-1; the match to TRBD1 covers 11 bases. This CDR3 has 14 residues. Germline V CDR1 and CDR2: SEHNR, FQNEAQ (reference sequence).

This clone occurred once. This chain connects TRBV5-1 to TRBJ1-1, with 7 nucleotides matching TRBD1. This CDR3 has 15 amino acids. Germline V gene data show CDR1 as SGHRS and CDR2 as YFSETQ. Trimming removed 0 bases from V and 1 base from J; junction bases left unmatched: 3. In DNA, the CDR3 is TGCGCCAGCAGCTTGGGGCGGACAGGGAACACTGAAGCTTTCTTT. Translating gives CASSLGRTGNTEAFF.

The chain is built from TRBV19 and TRBJ2-7; D perhaps matches TRBD2 (5 bases). This CDR3 is 16 amino acids long. The V end lost 5 bases, the J end lost 2 bases, and 19 bases lay between the germline ends. The germline V gene has CDR1 LNHDA and CDR2 SQIVND (reference sequence). The CDR3 protein is CASSSAVREIPYEQYF. CDR3 coding DNA: TGTGCCAGTAGTTCAGCGGTGAGAGAGATCCCCTACGAGCAGTACTTC. The variable domain in full, with the rest retrieved from reference TRBV19 and TRBJ2-7, is DGGITQSPKYLFRKEGQNVTLSCEQNLNHDAMYWYRQDPGQGLRLIYYSQIVNDFQKGDIAEGYSVSREKKESFPLTVTSAQKNPTAFYLCASSSAVREIPYEQYFGPGTRLTVT.

In DNA form, the CDR3 reads TGTGCCAGCTCCCCTCAAAGCAATGAAAAACTGTTTTTT. It is translated as CASSPQSNEKLFF. This chain joins TRBV18 and TRBJ1-4; no reliable D call. The CDR3 sequence is 13 residues long. Trimming took 6 bases from V and 5 from J, leaving 10 bases between them. Germline CDR1 and CDR2: KGHSH and LQKENI.

V and J are TRBV5-6 and TRBJ1-5; 9 nucleotides line up with TRBD1. The germline V gene encodes CDR1 SGHDT and CDR2 YYEEEE. This CDR3 has 15 residues. The ends lost 4 bases at V and 2 bases at J; junction bases unmatched: 4. As DNA, the CDR3 is TGTGCCAGCAGCGAGGGACAGGGAGGCAATCAGCCCCAGCATTTT. It specifies CASSEGQGGNQPQHF.

This clone was picked up a small number of times. The genes are TRBV19 and TRBJ2-7; a weak D match, TRBD1 (6 bases). This CDR3 has 13 residues. Per the germline V gene, CDR1 is LNHDA and CDR2 is SQIVND (reference sequence). Trimming left V 0 bases short and J 4 bases short, with 7 bases between. The CDR3 DNA reads as TGTGCCAGTAGTATAGAAACAGGGTACGAGCAGTACTTC. Translation gives CASSIETGYEQYF.

The CDR3 DNA is TGCAGCGTTGACAGGGGGTACTATGGCTACACCTTC. As protein: CSVDRGYYGYTF. The J gene is TRBJ1-2, the V gene TRBV29-1; TRBD1 matches at 7 bases. V lost 3 bases, J lost 3 bases, and 1 base stayed unmatched. Germline V gene sequence: CDR1 SQVTM, CDR2 ANQGSEA. The CDR3 length is 12 residues.

CDR3 region: CASVGTGGRDTQYF. DNA for the CDR3: TGCGCCAGCGTCGGGACAGGGGGGAGGGATACGCAGTATTTT. The chain joins TRBV5-1 to TRBJ2-3; 11 bases align to TRBD1. The germline gives CDR1 SGHRS, CDR2 YFSETQ. The CDR3 totals 14 residues. V gave up 7 bases and J gave up 6 bases; unmatched junction bases: 7.

J is TRBJ2-5 and V is TRBV10-1; 10 bases match TRBD1. The V gene's germline CDR1 is WNHNN and CDR2 SYGVQD (reference sequence). V lost 6 bases to trimming and J lost 3 bases; unmatched junction nucleotides: 16. The CDR3 runs 18 residues. In nucleotides, the CDR3 is TGCGCCAGCAGGGACCTGACAGGGGGCCCCCTTAGCAAAGAGACCCAGTACTTC. This sequence encodes CASRDLTGGPLSKETQYF.

J is TRBJ2-7 and V is TRBV12-5, with D hard to call. V shed 0 bases and J shed 2 bases, with 5 bases lying between them. The length of the CDR3 is 13 residues. The V gene's germline CDR1 is LGHNT and CDR2 FRNRAP. CDR3 nucleotide sequence: TGTGCTAGTGGTTTGGTCGGTACCTACGAGCAGTACTTC. Its protein is CASGLVGTYEQYF.

The chain recombines TRBV19 with TRBJ1-5; tentative D call: TRBD1 (6 bases). Deletions cut 1 base from V and 5 bases from J, with 12 bases between. The CDR3 loop spans 15 amino acids. Germline CDR1 is LNHDA and CDR2 is SQIVND (reference sequence). The CDR3 region is CASSIAGGPYQPQHF. Here the CDR3 DNA reads TGTGCCAGTAGTATAGCGGGGGGCCCCTATCAGCCCCAGCATTTT.

The rearrangement joins TRBV7-9 to TRBJ2-5, with TRBD1 identical over 8 bases. From germline, CDR1 is SEHNR and CDR2 FQNEAQ (reference sequence). This CDR3 has 16 amino acids. With 1 base clipped from V and 1 base from J, the junction kept 5 bases outside the gene matches. CDR3: CASSLGGTGSQETQYF. The CDR3 nucleotides are TGTGCCAGCAGCTTAGGGGGGACAGGAAGCCAAGAGACCCAGTACTTC. Drawing the rest from reference TRBV7-9 and TRBJ2-5, the complete variable domain is DTGVSQNPRHKITKRGQNVTFRCDPISEHNRLYWYRQTLGQGPEFLTYFQNEAQLEKSRLLSDRFSAERPKGSFSTLEIQRTEQGDSAMYLCASSLGGTGSQETQYFGPGTRLLVL.

The J gene is TRBJ2-7, the V gene TRBV5-1; 9 bases fit TRBD1. Germline V gene sequence: CDR1 SGHRS, CDR2 YFSETQ. The trim removed 0 bases at V and 5 bases at J, leaving 6 bases unmatched. The CDR3 length is 15 residues. In nucleotides, the CDR3 is TGCGCCAGCAGCTTGGCACCCAACAGGGGGCACGAGCAGTACTTC. Translating gives CASSLAPNRGHEQYF.

The V call is TRBV5-8, the J call TRBJ1-5; perhaps TRBD1 as D (5 bases). V gave up 1 base and J gave up 4 bases, with 9 bases separating them. The CDR3 spans 14 residues. Per the germline V gene, CDR1 is SGHTS and CDR2 is YDEGEE. CDR3 protein: CASSLWGGNQPQHF. Written as DNA, the CDR3 is TGTGCCAGCAGCTTGTGGGGGGGAAATCAGCCCCAGCATTTT.

This clone was picked up one time. V usage is TRBV28 and J usage is TRBJ2-7, with TRBD2 as a possible D gene (5 bases). This CDR3 region has 14 residues. Germline V gene data show CDR1 as MDHEN and CDR2 as SYDVKM. Between the trimmed V and J ends, which lost 6 bases and 3 bases, there was a span of 15 bases. The DNA for the CDR3 is TGTGCCAGCAGCCACCGATCTACTAGCTACGAGCAGTACTTC. Residues: CASSHRSTSYEQYF.